The 5 T cell receptor beta chains given below trace back to one sample, sequenced in a study of PD-1 blockade in classical Hodgkin lymphoma. Each patient relapsed following autologous stem cell transplantation, and prior brentuximab vedotin exposure differed. TCRdb's copy holds only in-frame clones and misses some; the assay was immunoSEQ multiplex PCR. The profile shows approximately 11,000 clones, approximately 85% of them singletons. Sequenced material: peripheral blood mononuclear cells (PBMCs), taken at baseline. The receptors were gathered from a human donor with classical Hodgkin lymphoma.

This clone was picked up a small number of times. The rearrangement links TRBV7-9 to TRBJ1-1, with unresolved D. V was pared by 5 bases and J by 6 bases, with 22 bases between. The CDR3 extends over 16 amino acids. CDR1 is SEHNR and CDR2 is FQNEAQ in the germline V gene (reference sequence). The CDR3 region has the DNA TGTGCCAGCAGCCCGATAGTCAGTTACAATCGCGCTGAAGCTTTCTTT. It is translated as CASSPIVSYNRAEAFF.

V and J are TRBV28 and TRBJ2-2; D gene unclear. Between the trimmed V and J ends, which lost 10 bases and 2 bases, there was a span of 14 bases. Germline lookup yields CDR1 MDHEN and CDR2 SYDVKM. The CDR3 is made up of 14 amino acids. The CDR3 protein is CATEVRYNTGELFF. The CDR3 DNA reads TGTGCCACTGAGGTACGGTATAACACCGGGGAGCTGTTTTTT.

This clone was seen once. The chain uses TRBV5-1 and TRBJ2-7; D is possibly TRBD2 (5 bases). The CDR3 is 15 residues long. V shed 4 bases and J shed 6 bases, with 20 bases lying between them. Germline V CDR1 and CDR2: SGHRS, YFSETQ. The CDR3 protein is CASSPGGLARGEQYF. The CDR3 coding sequence is TGCGCCAGCAGCCCCGGCGGGCTAGCTCGCGGCGAGCAGTACTTC.

This clone rates as large. The genes are TRBV6-5 and TRBJ2-2; D might be TRBD2 (6 bases). From germline, CDR1 is MNHEY and CDR2 SVGAGI. The CDR3 spans 14 residues. V was pared by 2 bases and J by 7 bases, with 11 bases between. CDR3 loop: CASSYALGGGELFF. CDR3 coding DNA: TGTGCCAGCAGTTACGCCTTGGGGGGCGGGGAGCTGTTTTTT.

The V gene is TRBV13, the J gene TRBJ1-1; D remains unclear. CDR1 is PRHDT, CDR2 FYEKMQ, per germline (reference sequence). The germline V and J ends were trimmed by 5 bases and 3 bases, with 7 bases remaining between them. This CDR3 region has 12 residues. CDR3: CASSRLDTEAFF. CDR3 coding DNA: TGTGCCAGCAGCCGACTGGACACTGAAGCTTTCTTT. Based on the CDR3 plus reference TRBV13 and TRBJ1-1, the full variable domain is AAGVIQSPRHLIKEKRETATLKCYPIPRHDTVYWYQQGPGQDPQFLISFYEKMQSDKGSIPDRFSAQQFSDYHSELNMSSLELGDSALYFCASSRLDTEAFFGQGTRLTVV.